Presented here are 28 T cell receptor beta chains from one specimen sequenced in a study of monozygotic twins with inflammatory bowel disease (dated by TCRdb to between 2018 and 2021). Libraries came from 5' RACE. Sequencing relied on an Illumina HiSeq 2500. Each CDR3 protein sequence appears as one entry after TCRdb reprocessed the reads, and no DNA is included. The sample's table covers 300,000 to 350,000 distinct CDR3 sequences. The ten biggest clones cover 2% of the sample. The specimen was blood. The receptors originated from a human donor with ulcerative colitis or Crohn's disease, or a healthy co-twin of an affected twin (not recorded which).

The CDR3 reads CATSDRFNTEAFF. The chain combines TRBV15 with TRBJ1-1; without DNA, the TCRdb call of TRBD1 cannot be checked. Germline CDR1 LNHNV, CDR2 YYDKDF (reference sequence). This CDR3 contains 13 residues. The variable domain in full, completed from reference TRBV15 and TRBJ1-1, reads DAMVIQNPRYQVTQFGKPVTLSCSQTLNHNVMYWYQQKSSQAPKLLFHYYDKDFNNEADTPDNFQSRRPNTSFCFLDIRSPGLGDTAMYLCATSDRFNTEAFFGQGTRLTVV.

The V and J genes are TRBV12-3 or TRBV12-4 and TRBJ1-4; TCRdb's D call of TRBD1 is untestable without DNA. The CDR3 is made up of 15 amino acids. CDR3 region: CASSLYADRNEKLFF.

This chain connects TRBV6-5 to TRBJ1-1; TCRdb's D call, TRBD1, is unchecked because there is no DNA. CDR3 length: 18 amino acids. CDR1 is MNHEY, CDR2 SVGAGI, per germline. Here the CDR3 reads CASSYSYPTRQGGAEAFF.

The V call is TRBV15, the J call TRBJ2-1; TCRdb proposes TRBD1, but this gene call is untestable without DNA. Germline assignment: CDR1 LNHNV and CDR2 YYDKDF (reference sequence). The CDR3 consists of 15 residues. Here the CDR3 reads CATSRDLGGPNEQFF.

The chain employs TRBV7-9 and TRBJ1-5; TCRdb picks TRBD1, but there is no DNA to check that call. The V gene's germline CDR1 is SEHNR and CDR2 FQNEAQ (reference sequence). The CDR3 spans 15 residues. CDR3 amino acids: CASSSSGQGYQPQHF.

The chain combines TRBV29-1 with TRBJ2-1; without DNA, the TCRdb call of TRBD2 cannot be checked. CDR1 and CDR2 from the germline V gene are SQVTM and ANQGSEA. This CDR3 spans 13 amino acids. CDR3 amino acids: CSVGTSGYNEQFF.

CDR3 protein: CASSLTWASGSTDTQYF. J is TRBJ2-3 and V is TRBV12-3 or TRBV12-4; TCRdb returns TRBD2, unconfirmable since there is no DNA. The CDR3 is 17 residues long.

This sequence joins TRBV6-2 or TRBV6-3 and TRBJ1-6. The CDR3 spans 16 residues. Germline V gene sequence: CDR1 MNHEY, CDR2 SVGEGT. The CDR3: CASSYAGGVFNSPLHF.

The CDR3 sequence is CAWSGSTNEKLFF. V and J are TRBV30 and TRBJ1-4. Germline V CDR1 and CDR2: GTSNPN, SVGIG (reference sequence). The CDR3 extends over 13 amino acids.

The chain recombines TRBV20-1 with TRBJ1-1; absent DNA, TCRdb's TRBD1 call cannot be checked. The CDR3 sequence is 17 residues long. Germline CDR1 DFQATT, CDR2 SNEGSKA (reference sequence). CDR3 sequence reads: CSARDSRRAGLNTEAFF.

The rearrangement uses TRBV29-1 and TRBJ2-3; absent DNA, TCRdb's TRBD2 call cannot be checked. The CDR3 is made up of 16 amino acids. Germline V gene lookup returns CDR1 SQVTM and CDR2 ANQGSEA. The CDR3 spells CSVEDRRGRATDTQYF.

The CDR3 region is CSASLNGDLTYEQYF. The genes are TRBV20-1 and TRBJ2-7; there is no DNA to check the TCRdb D call of TRBD2. Germline V CDR1 and CDR2: DFQATT, SNEGSKA (reference sequence). The CDR3 covers 15 residues.

CDR3 loop: CASSFRTSGIFSGANVLTF. V usage is TRBV28 and J usage is TRBJ2-6; the D gene TCRdb calls, TRBD2, cannot be checked with no DNA. The length of the CDR3 is 19 residues. CDR1 is MDHEN and CDR2 is SYDVKM in the germline V gene.

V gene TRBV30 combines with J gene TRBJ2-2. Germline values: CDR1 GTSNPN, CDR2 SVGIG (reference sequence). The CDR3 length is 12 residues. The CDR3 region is CAWRADTGELLF.

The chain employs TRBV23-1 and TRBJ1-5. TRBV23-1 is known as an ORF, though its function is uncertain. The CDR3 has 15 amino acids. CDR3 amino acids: CASRSPRDFNQPQHF.

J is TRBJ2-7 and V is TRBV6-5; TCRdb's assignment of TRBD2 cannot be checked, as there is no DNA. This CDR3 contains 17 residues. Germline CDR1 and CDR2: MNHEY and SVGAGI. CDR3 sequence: CASSPLGGGTRQYEQYF.

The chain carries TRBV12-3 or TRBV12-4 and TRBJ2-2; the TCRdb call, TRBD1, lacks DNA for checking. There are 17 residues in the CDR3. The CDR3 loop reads CASSLALTGANTGELFF.

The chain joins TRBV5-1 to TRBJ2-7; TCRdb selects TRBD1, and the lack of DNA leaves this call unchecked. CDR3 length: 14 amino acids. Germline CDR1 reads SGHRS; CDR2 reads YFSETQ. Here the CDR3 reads CASSSRTGEGEQYF. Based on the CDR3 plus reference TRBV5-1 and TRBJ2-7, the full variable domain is KAGVTQTPRYLIKTRGQQVTLSCSPISGHRSVSWYQQTPGQGLQFLFEYFSETQRNKGNFPGRFSGRQFSNSRSEMNVSTLELGDSALYLCASSSRTGEGEQYFGPGTRLTVT.

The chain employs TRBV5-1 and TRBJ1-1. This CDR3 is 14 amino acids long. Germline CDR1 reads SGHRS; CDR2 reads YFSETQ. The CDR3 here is CASSLGHENTEAFF. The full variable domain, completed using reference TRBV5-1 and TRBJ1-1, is KAGVTQTPRYLIKTRGQQVTLSCSPISGHRSVSWYQQTPGQGLQFLFEYFSETQRNKGNFPGRFSGRQFSNSRSEMNVSTLELGDSALYLCASSLGHENTEAFFGQGTRLTVV.

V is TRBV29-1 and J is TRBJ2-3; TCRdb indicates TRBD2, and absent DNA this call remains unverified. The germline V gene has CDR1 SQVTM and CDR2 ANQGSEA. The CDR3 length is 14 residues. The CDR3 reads CSVLAGGSTDTQYF.

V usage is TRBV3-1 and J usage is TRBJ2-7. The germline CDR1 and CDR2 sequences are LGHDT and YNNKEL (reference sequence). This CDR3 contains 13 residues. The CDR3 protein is CASSSTSVREQYF.

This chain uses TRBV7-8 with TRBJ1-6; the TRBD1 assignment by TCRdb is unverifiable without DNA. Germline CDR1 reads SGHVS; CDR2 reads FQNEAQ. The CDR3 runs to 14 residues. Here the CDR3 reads CASSLGQGNAPLHF.

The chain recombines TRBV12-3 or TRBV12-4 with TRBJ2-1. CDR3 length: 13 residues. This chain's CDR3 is CASSLLRYNEQFF.

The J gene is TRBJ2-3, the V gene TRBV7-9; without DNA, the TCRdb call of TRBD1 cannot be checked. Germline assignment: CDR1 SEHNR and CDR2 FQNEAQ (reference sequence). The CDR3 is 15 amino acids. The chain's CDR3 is CASSLRGQVTDTQYF.

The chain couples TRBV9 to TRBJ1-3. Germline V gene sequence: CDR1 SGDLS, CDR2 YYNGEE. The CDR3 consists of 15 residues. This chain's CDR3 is CASSVARASGNTIYF.

The CDR3 region is CSVGSTDTQYF. This sequence joins TRBV29-1 and TRBJ2-3. The CDR3 loop spans 11 amino acids. Germline V gives CDR1 SQVTM, CDR2 ANQGSEA.

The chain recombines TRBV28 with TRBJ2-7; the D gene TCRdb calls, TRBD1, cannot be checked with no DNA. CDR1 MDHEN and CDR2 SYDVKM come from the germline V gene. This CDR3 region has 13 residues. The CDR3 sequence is CATQEGGPDEQYF.

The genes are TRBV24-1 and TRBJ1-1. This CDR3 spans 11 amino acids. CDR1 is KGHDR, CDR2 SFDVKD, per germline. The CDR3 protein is CATSVGTEAFF.